Here is one T cell receptor beta chain with its context. Its antigen is unknown. A multiplex PCR was run with 60 Vbeta primers and 13 Jbeta primers. Libraries were prepared by immunoSEQ multiplex PCR; TCRdb keeps only in-frame clonotypes and omits some of them. Of about 160,000 clones in the sample, about 80% were seen once. The data were obtained in a study of cytomegalovirus exposure and HLA in healthy donors. Study-level results: Later on, an analysis showed TCR association rates differing by HLA locus, with DRB1 the most and HLA-C the fewest.

With V trimmed by 3 bases and J by 8 bases, 13 bases remained unmatched. The CDR3 totals 16 residues. Germline values: CDR1 SGDLS, CDR2 YYNGEE. This chain links TRBV9 with TRBJ2-1, with TRBD1 matching 8 bases. The source of this sequence is a man younger than 45 in good health and CMV-seronegative. Input material: PBMCs. The CDR3 DNA follows: TGTGCCAGCAGCGCTAATATAGGACAGGGTGGGGATGAGCAGTTCTTC. Translating it yields CASSANIGQGGDEQFF.